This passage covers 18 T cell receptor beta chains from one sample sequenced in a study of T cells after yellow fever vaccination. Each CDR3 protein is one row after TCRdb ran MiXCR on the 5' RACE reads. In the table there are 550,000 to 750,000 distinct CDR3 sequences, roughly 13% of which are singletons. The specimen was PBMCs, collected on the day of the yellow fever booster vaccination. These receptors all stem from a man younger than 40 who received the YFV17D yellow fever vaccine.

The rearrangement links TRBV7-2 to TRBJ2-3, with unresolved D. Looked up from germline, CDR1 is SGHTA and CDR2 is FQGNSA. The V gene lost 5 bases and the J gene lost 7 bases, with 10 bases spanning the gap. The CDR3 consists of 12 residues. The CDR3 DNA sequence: TGTGCCAGCAGCCCATTGCGCAATACGCAGTATTTT. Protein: CASSPLRNTQYF. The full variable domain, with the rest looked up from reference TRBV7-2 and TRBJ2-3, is GAGVSQSPSNKVTEKGKDVELRCDPISGHTALYWYRQSLGQGLEFLIYFQGNSAPDKSGLPSDRFSAERTGGSVSTLTIQRTQQEDSAVYLCASSPLRNTQYFGPGTRLTVL.

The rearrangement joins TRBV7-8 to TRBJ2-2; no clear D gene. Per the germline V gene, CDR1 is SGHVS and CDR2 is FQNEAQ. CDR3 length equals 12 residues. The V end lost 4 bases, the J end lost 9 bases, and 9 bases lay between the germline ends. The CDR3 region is CASSWGPRELFF. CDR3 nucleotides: TGTGCCAGCAGCTGGGGTCCCCGGGAGCTGTTTTTT.

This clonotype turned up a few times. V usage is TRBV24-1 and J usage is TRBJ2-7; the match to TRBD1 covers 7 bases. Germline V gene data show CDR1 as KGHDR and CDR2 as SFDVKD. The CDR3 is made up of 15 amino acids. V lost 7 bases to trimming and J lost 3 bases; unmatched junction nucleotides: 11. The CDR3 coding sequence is TGTGCCACCAGACCTGGCCGGGACAGCATCTACGAGCAGTACTTC. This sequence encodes CATRPGRDSIYEQYF.

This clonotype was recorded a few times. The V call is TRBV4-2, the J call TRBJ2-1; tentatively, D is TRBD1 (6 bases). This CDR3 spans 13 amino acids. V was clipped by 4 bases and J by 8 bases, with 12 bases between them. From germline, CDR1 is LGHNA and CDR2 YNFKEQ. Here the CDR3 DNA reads TGTGCCAGCAGCCCAGGGGTTCGGGATGAGCAGTTCTTC. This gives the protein CASSPGVRDEQFF.

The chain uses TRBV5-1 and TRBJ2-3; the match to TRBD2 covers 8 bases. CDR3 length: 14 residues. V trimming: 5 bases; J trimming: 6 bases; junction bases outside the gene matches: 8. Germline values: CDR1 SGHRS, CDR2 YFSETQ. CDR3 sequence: CASSKSGRVDTQYF. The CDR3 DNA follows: TGCGCCAGCAGTAAAAGCGGGAGAGTTGATACGCAGTATTTT. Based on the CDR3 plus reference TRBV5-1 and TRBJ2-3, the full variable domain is KAGVTQTPRYLIKTRGQQVTLSCSPISGHRSVSWYQQTPGQGLQFLFEYFSETQRNKGNFPGRFSGRQFSNSRSEMNVSTLELGDSALYLCASSKSGRVDTQYFGPGTRLTVL.

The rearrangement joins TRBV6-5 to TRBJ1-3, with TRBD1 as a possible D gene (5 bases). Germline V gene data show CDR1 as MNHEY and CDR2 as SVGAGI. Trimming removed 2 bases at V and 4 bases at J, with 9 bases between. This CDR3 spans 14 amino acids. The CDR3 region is CASSYGGSGNTIYF. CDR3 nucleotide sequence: TGTGCCAGCAGTTACGGGGGGTCAGGAAACACCATATATTTT.

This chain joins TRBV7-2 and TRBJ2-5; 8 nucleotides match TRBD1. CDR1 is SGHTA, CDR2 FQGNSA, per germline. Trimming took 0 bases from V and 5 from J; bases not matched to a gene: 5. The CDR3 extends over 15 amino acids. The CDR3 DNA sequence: TGTGCCAGCAGCTTAGCGCTTGGACAGGGTGAGACCCAGTACTTC. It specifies CASSLALGQGETQYF.

CDR3: CASSYSTLVGGGETQYF. CDR3 in DNA: TGTGCCAGCAGTTACTCAACCTTGGTAGGAGGTGGAGAGACCCAGTACTTC. The chain is built from TRBV6-5 and TRBJ2-5; D is perhaps TRBD2 (5 bases). Per the germline V gene, CDR1 is MNHEY and CDR2 is SVGAGI. The CDR3 is 17 amino acids. V was pared by 0 bases and J by 4 bases, with 18 bases between.

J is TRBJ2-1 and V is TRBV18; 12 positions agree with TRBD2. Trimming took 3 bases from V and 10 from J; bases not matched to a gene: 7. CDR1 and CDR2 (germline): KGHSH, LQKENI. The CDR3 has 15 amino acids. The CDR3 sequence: CASSPATSGSGEQFF. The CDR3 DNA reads TGTGCCAGCTCACCCGCGACTAGCGGGAGTGGAGAGCAGTTCTTC. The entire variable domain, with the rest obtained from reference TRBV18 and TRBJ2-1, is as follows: NAGVMQNPRHLVRRRGQEARLRCSPMKGHSHVYWYRQLPEEGLKFMVYLQKENIIDESGMPKERFSAEFPKEGPSILRIQQVVRGDSAAYFCASSPATSGSGEQFFGPGTRLTVL.

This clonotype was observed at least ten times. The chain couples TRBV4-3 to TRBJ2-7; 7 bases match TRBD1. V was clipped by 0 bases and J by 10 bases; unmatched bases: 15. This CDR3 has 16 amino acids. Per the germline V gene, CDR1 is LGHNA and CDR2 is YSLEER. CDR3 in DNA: TGCGCCAGCAGCCAAGAACCCGGGACAGCTTTCGTGGCCCAGTACTTC. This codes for CASSQEPGTAFVAQYF.

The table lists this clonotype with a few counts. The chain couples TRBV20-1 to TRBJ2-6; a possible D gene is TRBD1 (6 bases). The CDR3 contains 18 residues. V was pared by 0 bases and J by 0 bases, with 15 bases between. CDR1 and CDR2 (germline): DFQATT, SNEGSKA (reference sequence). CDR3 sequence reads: CSARDLGQRVSGANVLTF. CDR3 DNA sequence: TGCAGTGCTAGAGATCTTGGACAGAGGGTCTCTGGGGCCAACGTCCTGACTTTC.

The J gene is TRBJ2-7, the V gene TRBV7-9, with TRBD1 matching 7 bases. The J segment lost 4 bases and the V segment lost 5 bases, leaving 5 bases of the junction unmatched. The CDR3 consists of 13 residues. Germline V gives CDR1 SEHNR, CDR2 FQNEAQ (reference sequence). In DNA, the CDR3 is TGTGCCAGCAGCAAAGACAGGGAATACGAGCAGTACTTC. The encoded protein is CASSKDREYEQYF.

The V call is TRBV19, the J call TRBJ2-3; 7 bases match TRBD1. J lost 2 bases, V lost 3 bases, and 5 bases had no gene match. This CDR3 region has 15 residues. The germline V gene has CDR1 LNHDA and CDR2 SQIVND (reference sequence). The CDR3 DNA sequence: TGTGCCAGTAGTATGGGACAGACGGCCACAGATACGCAGTATTTT. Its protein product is CASSMGQTATDTQYF.

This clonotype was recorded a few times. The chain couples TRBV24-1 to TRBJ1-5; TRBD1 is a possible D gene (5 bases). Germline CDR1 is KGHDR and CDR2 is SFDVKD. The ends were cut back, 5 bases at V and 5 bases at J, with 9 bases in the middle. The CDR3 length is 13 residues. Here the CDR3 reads CATSGGRYQPQHF. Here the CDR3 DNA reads TGTGCCACCAGTGGGGGGAGATATCAGCCCCAGCATTTT.

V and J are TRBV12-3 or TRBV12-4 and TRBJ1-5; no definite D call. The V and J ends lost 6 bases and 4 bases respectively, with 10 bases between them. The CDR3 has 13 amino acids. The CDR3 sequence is CASSPHGNQPQHF. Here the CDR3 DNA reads TGTGCCAGCAGCCCTCACGGAAATCAGCCCCAGCATTTT.

DNA of the CDR3: TGTGCCAGCAGCTCTTTACCCAACGAAAACAATGAGCAGTTCTTC. Amino acid sequence: CASSSLPNENNEQFF. The rearrangement links TRBV7-6 to TRBJ2-1; D not certain. V was trimmed by 4 bases and J by 5 bases, leaving 15 bases between them. The CDR3 runs to 15 residues. CDR1 and CDR2 from the germline V gene are SGHVS and FNYEAQ.

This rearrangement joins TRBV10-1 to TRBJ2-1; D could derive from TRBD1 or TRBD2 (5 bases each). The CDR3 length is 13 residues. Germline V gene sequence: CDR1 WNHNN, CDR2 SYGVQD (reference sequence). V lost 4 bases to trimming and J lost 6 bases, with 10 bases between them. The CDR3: CASSGGVGNEQFF. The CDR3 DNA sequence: TGCGCCAGCAGTGGAGGGGTGGGCAATGAGCAGTTCTTC.

CDR3 coding DNA: TGTGCCAGCAGCTTACAACTAGAGGGACACGAGCAGTACTTC. Amino acid sequence: CASSLQLEGHEQYF. The chain employs TRBV7-2 and TRBJ2-7; D assignment may be TRBD1 or TRBD2 (5 bases each). The CDR3 has 14 residues. CDR1 and CDR2 (germline): SGHTA, FQGNSA. Trimming shortened V by 2 bases and J by 5 bases, and 13 bases separated the two germline ends.